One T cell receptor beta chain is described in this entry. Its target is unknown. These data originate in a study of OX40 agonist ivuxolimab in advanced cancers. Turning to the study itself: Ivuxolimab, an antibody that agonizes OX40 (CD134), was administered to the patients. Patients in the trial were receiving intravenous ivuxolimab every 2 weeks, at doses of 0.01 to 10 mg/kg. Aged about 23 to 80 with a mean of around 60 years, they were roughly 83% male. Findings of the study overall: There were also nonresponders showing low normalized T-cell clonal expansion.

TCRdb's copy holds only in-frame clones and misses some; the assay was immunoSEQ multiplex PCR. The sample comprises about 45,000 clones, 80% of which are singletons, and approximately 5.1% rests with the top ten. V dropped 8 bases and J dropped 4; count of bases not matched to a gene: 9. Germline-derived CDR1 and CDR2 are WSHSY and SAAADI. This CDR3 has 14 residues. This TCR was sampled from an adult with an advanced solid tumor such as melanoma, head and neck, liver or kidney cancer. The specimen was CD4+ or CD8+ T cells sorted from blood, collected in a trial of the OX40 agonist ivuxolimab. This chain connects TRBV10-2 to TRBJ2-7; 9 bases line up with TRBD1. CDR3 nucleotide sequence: TGCGCCAGCTTAAGGGACAGGGAAAGGTACGAGCAGTACTTC. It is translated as CASLRDRERYEQYF.